The present T cell receptor (beta chain) was sequenced within a study of shared clonotypes between healthy human individuals. The study's findings and limits: In a handful of donors, 4.5% to 5.5% of naive CD4 clonotypes appeared in common. Rarefaction demonstrated incomplete sorted-subset sequencing despite large depth.

Naive CD8 cells, CD45RO-negative and positively selected for CCR7, excluded terminally differentiated effector memory CD45RA+ cells. For sorted subsets, 200 ng DNA per replicate equaled approximately 30,000 T cell genomes. Clones were read by immunoSEQ multiplex PCR, and TCRdb kept only the in-frame ones, dropping some. The profile shows just over 2,000,000 clones, approximately 94% of them singletons. Trimming removed 5 bases from V and 5 bases from J; junction bases left unmatched: 11. The CDR3 contains 15 residues. CDR1 SGHDT and CDR2 YYEEEE come from the germline V gene. As for this clone: As yet, its antigen is unknown. Distinct nucleotide sequences in the sample also encode this CDR3.

This rearrangement joins TRBV5-6 to TRBJ1-2; TRBD1 agrees at 8 bases. The source material was naive CD8+ T cells sorted from blood. The receptor comes from a young man in good health. The CDR3 nucleotides read TGTGCCAGCAGTTTAGGGACAGGACCTTTGTATGGCTACACCTTC. The encoded protein is CASSLGTGPLYGYTF.